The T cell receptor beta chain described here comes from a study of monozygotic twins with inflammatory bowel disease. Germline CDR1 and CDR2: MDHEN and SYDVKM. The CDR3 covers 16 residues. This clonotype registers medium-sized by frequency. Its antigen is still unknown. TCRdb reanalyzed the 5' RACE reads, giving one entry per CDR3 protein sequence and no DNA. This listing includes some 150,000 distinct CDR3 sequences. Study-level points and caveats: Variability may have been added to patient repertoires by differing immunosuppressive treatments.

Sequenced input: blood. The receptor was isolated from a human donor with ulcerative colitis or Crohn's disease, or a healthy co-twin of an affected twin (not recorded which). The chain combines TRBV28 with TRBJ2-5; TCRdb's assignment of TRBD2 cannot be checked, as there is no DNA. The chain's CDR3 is CASSFGTSGKQETQYF.